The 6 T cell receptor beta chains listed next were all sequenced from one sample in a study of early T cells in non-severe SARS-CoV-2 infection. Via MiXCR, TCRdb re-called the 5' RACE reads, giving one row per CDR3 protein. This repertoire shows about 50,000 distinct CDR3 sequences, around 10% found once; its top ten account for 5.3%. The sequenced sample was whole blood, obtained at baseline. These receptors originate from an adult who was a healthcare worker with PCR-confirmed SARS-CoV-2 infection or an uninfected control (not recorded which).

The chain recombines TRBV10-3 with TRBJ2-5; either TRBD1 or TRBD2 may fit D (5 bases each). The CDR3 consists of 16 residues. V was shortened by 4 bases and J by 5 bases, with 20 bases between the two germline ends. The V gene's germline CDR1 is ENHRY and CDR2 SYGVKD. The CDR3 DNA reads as TGTGCCATCAGTGGAGGCCAGCAGAGGGGCTTCGAGACCCAGTACTTC. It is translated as CAISGGQQRGFETQYF.

The CDR3 region has the DNA TGTGCCAGCAGCTTGGCGGGATCCAACTCCTACGAGCAGTACTTC. Translation gives CASSLAGSNSYEQYF. J is TRBJ2-7 and V is TRBV5-4; weak D call: TRBD2 (5 bases). In germline, CDR1 is SGHNT, CDR2 YYREEE (reference sequence). Trimming cost V 0 bases and J 0 bases, with 10 bases left between them. This CDR3 spans 15 amino acids.

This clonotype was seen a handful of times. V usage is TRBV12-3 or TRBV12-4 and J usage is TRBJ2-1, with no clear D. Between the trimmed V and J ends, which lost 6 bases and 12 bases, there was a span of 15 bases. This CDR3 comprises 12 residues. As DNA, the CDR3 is TGTGCCAGCAGCTGGGCAGGAGTGGGGCAGTTCTTC. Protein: CASSWAGVGQFF.

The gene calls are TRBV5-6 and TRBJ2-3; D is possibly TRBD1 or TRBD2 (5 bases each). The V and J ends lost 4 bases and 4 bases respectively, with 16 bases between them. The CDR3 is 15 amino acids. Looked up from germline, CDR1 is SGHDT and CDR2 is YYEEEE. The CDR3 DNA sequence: TGTGCCAGCAGCCCCCCCGGGACGGGGCCAGATACGCAGTATTTT. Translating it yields CASSPPGTGPDTQYF.

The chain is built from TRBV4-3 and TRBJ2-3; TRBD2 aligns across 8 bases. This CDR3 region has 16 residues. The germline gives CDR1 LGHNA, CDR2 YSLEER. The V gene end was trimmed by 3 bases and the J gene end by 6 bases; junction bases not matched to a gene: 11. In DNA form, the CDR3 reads TGCGCCAGCAGCCAGGGACTAGGATCCGCGGCGGATACGCAGTATTTT. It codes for CASSQGLGSAADTQYF.

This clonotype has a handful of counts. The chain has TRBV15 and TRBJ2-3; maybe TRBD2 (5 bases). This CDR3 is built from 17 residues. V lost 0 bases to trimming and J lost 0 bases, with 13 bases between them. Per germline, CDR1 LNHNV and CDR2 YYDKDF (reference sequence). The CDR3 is CATSRDRRAGSTDTQYF. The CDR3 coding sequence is TGTGCCACCAGCAGAGATAGGCGGGCTGGGAGCACAGATACGCAGTATTTT.